This paragraph reports one TCR beta chain. This clonotype has more than one count but fewer than ten. No cognate antigen has been identified for it. Base-call qualities are not available, and no considerably larger clone is one nucleotide away. The data originate from a study of T cell repertoires in cytomegalovirus infection (dated by TCRdb to the late 2010s). In the study overall: Donor HLA type was relevant to the analysis, because carriage of CMV infection together with the matching HLA type was indicated by public TCR beta signatures.

What the research found in general, with its limitations: In the ex vivo response, HLA-C-restricted CMV-specific TCR beta clonotypes were dominant, and in two of eight donors the single most frequent clonotype came from this HLA-C-restricted group. Cumulative frequency of public TCR beta family members discriminated carriers of CMV infection plus the relevant HLA type in this cohort and an independent roughly 320-donor cohort.

Trimming costs V 0 bases and J 0 bases, and their ends lie 15 bases apart. The CDR3 covers 17 residues, taking in both the cysteine and the phenylalanine. CDR3 DNA is the only sequence kept; it has 51 bases, read in frame from the first base. CDR1 GTSNPN and CDR2 SVGIG were looked up in the germline V gene (reference sequence). TCRdb records Illumina HiSeq 1500 as the sequencer. TCRdb itself trimmed the public reads at Q25 with fastp, ran MiXCR and retained productive beta chains. Every CDR3 protein is listed once, alongside the most common genes and DNA of its rows. This sample holds some 390,000 distinct CDR3 sequences; around 18% were observed only once. Jointly, the top ten make up approximately 10% of the sample.

The V gene is TRBV30 and the J gene is TRBJ1-5, with no confidently assigned D gene. The material sequenced was PBMCs. The clonotype was recovered from a human donor in good health (CMV status not recorded). Some clones in this sample may be carry-over from other donors' samples. The CDR3 amino acid sequence is: CAWSVNMGSYSNQPQHF. The sequenced DNA: TGTGCCTGGAGTGTAAACATGGGCTCCTATAGCAATCAGCCCCAGCATTTT.